Presented here are 22 T cell receptor beta chains from one specimen sequenced in a study of T cells in localized non-small cell lung cancer (dated by TCRdb to about 2020). Libraries were built with the immunoSEQ multiplex PCR assay. As stored in TCRdb, this immuneACCESS dataset retains in-frame rearrangements with V and J assigned. A fraction of the clones does not appear; measured against another copy, unresolved V genes explain less than half of the discrepancy, and the remainder lacks a known reason. This sample comprises nearly 35,000 clones, approximately 90% of them detected only once. About 12% of the sample is held by the ten biggest clonotypes. Sequencing was performed on peripheral blood mononuclear cells, taken before any cancer treatment. The receptors here all came from a female donor of 60 years or more with stage II lung adenocarcinoma.

This chain connects TRBV18 to TRBJ1-1; TRBD1 aligns across 8 bases. V lost 3 bases and J lost 4; bases outside the gene matches: 7. The CDR3 sequence is 15 residues long. The V gene's germline CDR1 is KGHSH and CDR2 LQKENI. CDR3 in DNA: TGTGCCAGCTCACCTAAGACAGGGGTGAGCACTGAAGCTTTCTTT. It codes for CASSPKTGVSTEAFF.

The chain is built from TRBV5-6 and TRBJ2-5; 9 bases agree with TRBD1. Germline CDR1 and CDR2: SGHDT and YYEEEE. J lost 5 bases, V lost 5 bases, and 13 bases had no gene match. This CDR3 has 16 residues. Written as DNA, the CDR3 is TGTGCCAGCAGGGACCGGACAGGGGTTGTCTGGGAGACCCAGTACTTC. Translating gives CASRDRTGVVWETQYF.

This clone is a singleton in its sample. This chain links TRBV7-3 with TRBJ1-1; D is perhaps TRBD1 (6 bases). From germline, CDR1 is SGHTA and CDR2 FQGTGA. CDR3 length: 16 residues. Trimming stripped 7 bases from V and 10 bases from J, with 28 bases between. The CDR3 region has the DNA TGTGCCAGCACTACGACCGCGGGGGGCTCAAGGGGTTTAGCTTTCTTT. Translation gives CASTTTAGGSRGLAFF.

The gene calls are TRBV7-2 and TRBJ2-5; TRBD1 is a possible D gene (5 bases). CDR1 SGHTA and CDR2 FQGNSA come from the germline V gene. The CDR3 is 13 amino acids. Trimming stripped 6 bases from V and 2 bases from J, with 10 bases between. The CDR3 spells CASSSDSQETQYF. In DNA form, the CDR3 reads TGTGCCAGCAGTTCCGACAGTCAAGAGACCCAGTACTTC.

The genes are TRBV2 and TRBJ1-2; no clear D. CDR1 and CDR2 from the germline V gene are SNHLY and FYNNEI. Trimming shortened V by 4 bases and J by 8 bases, and 11 bases separated the two germline ends. This CDR3 contains 12 residues. This chain's CDR3 is CASSGDTGGYTF. The CDR3 DNA reads TGTGCCAGCAGTGGGGATACTGGCGGCTACACCTTC.

This sequence joins TRBV5-1 and TRBJ2-1; perhaps TRBD2 as D (6 bases). The CDR3 runs to 13 residues. Trimming cost V 4 bases and J 7 bases, with 12 bases left between them. Germline values: CDR1 SGHRS, CDR2 YFSETQ. This CDR3 reads CASSPGLYNEQFF. CDR3 bases: TGCGCCAGCAGCCCGGGACTCTATAATGAGCAGTTCTTC.

This chain uses TRBV30 with TRBJ2-7, with D perhaps being TRBD1 or TRBD2 (6 bases each). V lost 1 base and J 0 bases, leaving 13 bases between the germline ends. The CDR3 extends over 15 amino acids. Germline CDR1 and CDR2: GTSNPN and SVGIG (reference sequence). CDR3 protein: CAWSGGGQNSYEQYF. The CDR3 DNA is TGTGCCTGGAGTGGTGGGGGGCAAAACTCCTACGAGCAGTACTTC.

This clone appeared once. The rearrangement joins TRBV2 to TRBJ1-1; D remains unclear. Germline V gene data show CDR1 as SNHLY and CDR2 as FYNNEI. The CDR3 is 13 residues long. V lost 6 bases and J 7 bases, leaving 15 bases between the germline ends. This chain's CDR3 is CASSYTEQGEAFF. The CDR3 DNA follows: TGTGCCAGCAGCTACACTGAGCAAGGTGAAGCTTTCTTT.

This chain joins TRBV5-6 and TRBJ1-2, with TRBD1 matching 8 bases. Germline values: CDR1 SGHDT, CDR2 YYEEEE. There are 17 residues in the CDR3. V shed 4 bases and J 0 bases; nucleotides not matched to a gene: 11. The CDR3 protein is CASSLFRGLLANYGYTF. The DNA of the CDR3 is TGTGCCAGCAGCCTGTTCAGGGGGCTCTTAGCTAACTATGGCTACACCTTC.

The gene calls are TRBV11-2 and TRBJ1-3; unclear D gene. Germline assignment: CDR1 SGHAT and CDR2 FQNNGV. CDR3 length: 12 amino acids. Trimming pared 5 bases from V and 4 bases from J, leaving 6 bases between. In nucleotides, the CDR3 is TGTGCCAGCAGCACTCCGGGAAACACCATATATTTT. Translated, it gives CASSTPGNTIYF.

The V call is TRBV5-1, the J call TRBJ2-7, with D possibly TRBD2 on 6 matching bases. The CDR3 extends over 14 amino acids. Deletions cut 4 bases from V and 6 bases from J, with 17 bases between. Looked up from germline, CDR1 is SGHRS and CDR2 is YFSETQ. The CDR3 spells CASSPGWGESEQYF. For the CDR3, the DNA is TGCGCCAGCAGCCCGGGTTGGGGGGAAAGCGAGCAGTACTTC.

The gene calls are TRBV5-4 and TRBJ2-2, with 9 bases aligning to TRBD1. V shed 4 bases, J shed 2 bases, and the junction held 9 bases outside the gene matches. Germline CDR1 and CDR2: SGHNT and YYREEE (reference sequence). The CDR3 has 17 amino acids. The CDR3 bases are TGTGCCAGCAGCGTGGCCCGGACAGGGGTTAACACCGGGGAGCTGTTTTTT. Amino acid sequence: CASSVARTGVNTGELFF.

This clone was seen more than once but under ten times. This chain's CDR3 is CASSLEGGPSGYTF. DNA for the CDR3: TGCGCCAGCAGCTTGGAGGGTGGTCCAAGTGGCTACACCTTC. The chain links TRBV5-1 to TRBJ1-2, with D unresolved. This CDR3 contains 14 residues. Trimming removed 0 bases at V and 7 bases at J, with 13 bases between. The V gene's germline CDR1 is SGHRS and CDR2 YFSETQ.

The V call is TRBV4-2, the J call TRBJ1-5; 10 nucleotides agree with TRBD1. Per the germline V gene, CDR1 is LGHNA and CDR2 is YNFKEQ. The CDR3 totals 14 residues. V shed 6 bases, J shed 5 bases, and the junction held 4 bases outside the gene matches. In nucleotides, the CDR3 is TGTGCCAGCAGTCAGGACAGGGGGGATCAGCCCCAGCATTTT. It is translated as CASSQDRGDQPQHF.

The chain joins TRBV4-1 to TRBJ2-1; 7 nucleotides match TRBD2. The CDR3 sequence is 14 residues long. V dropped 1 base and J dropped 9; count of bases not matched to a gene: 6. The V gene's germline CDR1 is MGHRA and CDR2 YSYEKL. The DNA for the CDR3 is TGCGCCAGCAGCCAAGCTGGGGGGGAGTCTGAGCAGTTCTTC. It specifies CASSQAGGESEQFF.

The chain employs TRBV27 and TRBJ2-2; TRBD1 matches at 8 bases. Germline CDR1 and CDR2: MNHEY and SMNVEV (reference sequence). The CDR3 consists of 16 residues. V lost 3 bases to trimming and J lost 8 bases; unmatched junction nucleotides: 11. CDR3 bases: TGTGCCAGCAGTTTCAAAGCAGGGGGCGCATCGGGGGAGCTGTTTTTT. This gives the protein CASSFKAGGASGELFF.

The chain has TRBV2 and TRBJ1-4; D unresolved. The germline CDR1 and CDR2 sequences are SNHLY and FYNNEI. The CDR3 is 13 amino acids. V gave up 8 bases and J gave up 0 bases, with 7 bases separating them. The CDR3 DNA follows: TGTGCCAGCGTACAGTCAACTAATGAAAAACTGTTTTTT. This codes for CASVQSTNEKLFF.

This chain joins TRBV18 and TRBJ1-1; D remains ambiguous. Germline V lookup: CDR1 KGHSH, CDR2 LQKENI. This CDR3 has 13 amino acids. The V and J ends lost 6 bases and 1 base respectively, with 9 bases between them. This chain's CDR3 is CASSTKENTEAFF. The DNA for the CDR3 is TGTGCCAGCTCTACTAAGGAGAACACTGAAGCTTTCTTT.

The chain joins TRBV6-1 to TRBJ1-5; perhaps TRBD1 as D (6 bases). Germline V gene sequence: CDR1 MNHNS, CDR2 SASEGT. The CDR3 spans 14 residues. V was trimmed by 4 bases and J by 5 bases, leaving 12 bases between them. As DNA, the CDR3 is TGTGCCAGCAGTGTAGGGGGGGGCTATCAGCCCCAGCATTTT. Protein sequence: CASSVGGGYQPQHF.

The V gene is TRBV5-1, the J gene TRBJ2-7; D is uncertain. The CDR3 sequence is 13 residues long. Germline CDR1 SGHRS, CDR2 YFSETQ. V was trimmed by 4 bases and J by 3 bases, leaving 11 bases between them. This CDR3 reads CASSPALYYEQYF. For the CDR3, the DNA is TGCGCCAGCAGCCCGGCCCTTTACTACGAGCAGTACTTC.

The V gene is TRBV4-3, the J gene TRBJ2-5; 11 bases line up with TRBD2. The germline gives CDR1 LGHNA, CDR2 YSLEER. V was clipped by 4 bases and J by 5 bases; unmatched bases: 9. The CDR3 sequence is 16 residues long. CDR3 sequence reads: CASSLRASGGQETQYF. For the CDR3, the DNA is TGCGCCAGCAGCCTACGTGCTAGCGGGGGGCAGGAGACCCAGTACTTC.

This chain connects TRBV18 to TRBJ2-3; TRBD2 agrees at 9 bases. CDR1 is KGHSH, CDR2 LQKENI, per germline. The CDR3 extends over 16 amino acids. The junction had 3 bases not matched to a gene; V was cut back by 1 base and J by 1 base. CDR3 protein: CASSPRRGGGTDTQYF. As DNA, the CDR3 is TGTGCCAGCTCACCACGGCGCGGGGGGGGCACAGATACGCAGTATTTT.